The clone carrying this T cell receptor beta chain was detected ten times or more. These data originate in a study of T cells in Graves' hyperthyroidism and ophthalmopathy. Germline lookup yields CDR1 DFQATT and CDR2 SNEGSKA (reference sequence). The CDR3 has 16 residues. V was trimmed by 4 bases and J by 1 base, leaving 19 bases between them. TCR beta CDR3 regions were amplified from RNA transcripts. TCR CDR3 underwent first-round RT-PCR with the HTBI primer set. MiXCR, run by TCRdb on the multiplex PCR reads, gives a single entry per CDR3 protein. The sample consists of 550,000 to 800,000 distinct CDR3 sequences, 15% to 20% of them appearing once.

The sequence came from a man aged 18 to 30 with Graves' hyperthyroidism. Sequencing was performed on blood. The chain has TRBV20-1 and TRBJ1-2, with D possibly TRBD1 on 6 matching bases. CDR3 protein: CSAKDSTGRSNYGYTF. CDR3 nucleotides: TGCAGTGCTAAAGATTCTACAGGGAGGAGTAACTATGGCTACACCTTC.